The rows below give T cell receptor beta chains drawn from one sample of a study of blood T cell repertoires in COVID-19. Libraries were prepared by immunoSEQ multiplex PCR; TCRdb keeps only in-frame clonotypes and omits some of them. Among about 100,000 clones, about 88% were seen once, and the ten largest hold approximately 7%. The sequenced sample consisted of peripheral blood. The receptors here all came from a man in his thirties or forties in a cohort sampled during active COVID-19. The CDR3 runs from the conserved cysteine through the conserved F or W. The D gene is left open where the match is weak. The size entry is marked missing in some rows and otherwise reads once, few, many or a size class.

d_call: .; clone_size: .; j_call: TRBJ2-5; v_call: TRBV5-8; cdr3_aa: CASSFEGVVGKTQYF; cdr3_nt: TGTGCCAGCAGCTTCGAGGGGGTCGTGGGGAAGACCCAGTACTTC
d_call: .; clone_size: once; j_call: TRBJ1-1; v_call: TRBV6-2/TRBV6-3; cdr3_aa: CASSYQVYTEAFF; cdr3_nt: TGTGCCAGCAGTTACCAGGTTTACACTGAAGCTTTCTTT
d_call: .; clone_size: .; j_call: TRBJ1-4; v_call: TRBV7-9; cdr3_aa: CASSPRRQGSEKLFF; cdr3_nt: TGTGCCAGCAGCCCGAGGCGCCAGGGGAGTGAAAAACTGTTTTTT
d_call: .; clone_size: .; j_call: TRBJ1-2; v_call: TRBV10-2; cdr3_aa: CASSGVENYGYTF; cdr3_nt: TGCGCCAGCAGTGGCGTGGAGAACTATGGCTACACCTTC
d_call: TRBD2; clone_size: .; j_call: TRBJ2-7; v_call: TRBV10-3; cdr3_aa: CAISEQLAGGIDEQYF; cdr3_nt: TGTGCCATCAGTGAACAACTAGCGGGGGGGATCGACGAGCAGTACTTC
d_call: TRBD1; clone_size: .; j_call: TRBJ1-1; v_call: TRBV18; cdr3_aa: CASSRGQATNTEAFF; cdr3_nt: TGTGCCAGCTCACGGGGACAGGCGACGAACACTGAAGCTTTCTTT
d_call: .; clone_size: few; j_call: TRBJ2-5; v_call: TRBV5-6; cdr3_aa: CASSVLGRARETQYF; cdr3_nt: TGTGCCAGCAGCGTACTAGGCCGGGCGCGGGAGACCCAGTACTTC
d_call: TRBD1; clone_size: once; j_call: TRBJ1-1; v_call: TRBV7-2; cdr3_aa: CASSSSRGQGWRAFF; cdr3_nt: TGTGCCAGCAGCTCCTCGCGGGGACAGGGGTGGCGAGCTTTCTTT
d_call: TRBD2; clone_size: few; j_call: TRBJ2-1; v_call: TRBV6-6; cdr3_aa: CASSPSGGTYNEQFF; cdr3_nt: TGTGCCAGCAGCCCCAGCGGGGGGACATACAATGAGCAGTTCTTC
d_call: TRBD1; clone_size: .; j_call: TRBJ2-7; v_call: TRBV15; cdr3_aa: CATRNIRGLGQGGYEQYF; cdr3_nt: TGTGCCACCAGGAACATCAGGGGTTTGGGACAGGGAGGATACGAGCAGTACTTC
d_call: .; clone_size: .; j_call: TRBJ2-2; v_call: TRBV7-2; cdr3_aa: CASSLGQGLYTGELFF; cdr3_nt: TGTGCCAGCAGCTTAGGGCAGGGGTTGTACACCGGGGAGCTGTTTTTT
d_call: .; clone_size: once; j_call: TRBJ1-1; v_call: TRBV5-6; cdr3_aa: CASSRLGRGDAFF; cdr3_nt: TGTGCCAGCAGCCGACTTGGGAGGGGGGACGCTTTCTTT
d_call: .; clone_size: once; j_call: TRBJ1-4; v_call: TRBV6-5; cdr3_aa: CASSPGGANEKLFF; cdr3_nt: TGTGCCAGCAGCCCCGGGGGGGCTAATGAAAAACTGTTTTTT
d_call: .; clone_size: .; j_call: TRBJ2-5; v_call: TRBV5-1; cdr3_aa: CASSVGAGVETQYF; cdr3_nt: TGCGCCAGCAGCGTGGGGGCAGGGGTTGAGACCCAGTACTTC
d_call: TRBD2; clone_size: .; j_call: TRBJ2-7; v_call: TRBV5-4; cdr3_aa: CASSSGGLAGGGVHEQYF; cdr3_nt: TGTGCCAGCAGCTCCGGGGGACTAGCGGGGGGCGGGGTCCACGAGCAGTACTTC
d_call: .; clone_size: .; j_call: TRBJ1-4; v_call: TRBV6-6; cdr3_aa: CAIRPDLRGGELFF; cdr3_nt: TGTGCCATACGACCGGACCTTAGGGGTGGGGAACTGTTTTTT
d_call: .; clone_size: .; j_call: TRBJ2-6; v_call: TRBV4-3; cdr3_aa: CASSQDQGGGANVLTF; cdr3_nt: TGCGCCAGCAGCCAAGATCAAGGAGGGGGGGCCAACGTCCTGACTTTC
d_call: TRBD1; clone_size: once; j_call: TRBJ2-7; v_call: TRBV3-1/TRBV3-2; cdr3_aa: CASSQESHRDRRTYEQYF; cdr3_nt: TGTGCCAGCAGCCAAGAATCCCACCGGGACAGGCGTACCTACGAGCAGTACTTC
d_call: TRBD2; clone_size: .; j_call: TRBJ2-1; v_call: TRBV3-1/TRBV3-2; cdr3_aa: CASSPSGGVYNEQFF; cdr3_nt: TGTGCCAGCAGCCCTAGCGGGGGAGTATACAATGAGCAGTTCTTC
d_call: TRBD2; clone_size: .; j_call: TRBJ2-5; v_call: TRBV27; cdr3_aa: CASSLLRGLAGAGETQYF; cdr3_nt: TGTGCCAGCAGCCTACTCCGGGGACTAGCGGGGGCAGGAGAGACCCAGTACTTC